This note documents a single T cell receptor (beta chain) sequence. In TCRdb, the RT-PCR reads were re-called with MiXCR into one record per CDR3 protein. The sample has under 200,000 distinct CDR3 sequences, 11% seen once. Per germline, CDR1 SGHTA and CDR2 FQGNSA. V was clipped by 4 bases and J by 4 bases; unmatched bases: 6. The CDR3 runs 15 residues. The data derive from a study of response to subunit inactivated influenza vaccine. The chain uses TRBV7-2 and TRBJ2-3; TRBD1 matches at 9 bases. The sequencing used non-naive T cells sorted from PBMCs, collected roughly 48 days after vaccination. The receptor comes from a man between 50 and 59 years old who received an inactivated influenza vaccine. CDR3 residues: CASSSRDRVPDTQYF. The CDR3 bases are TGTGCCAGCAGCTCCCGGGACAGGGTCCCAGATACGCAGTATTTT.